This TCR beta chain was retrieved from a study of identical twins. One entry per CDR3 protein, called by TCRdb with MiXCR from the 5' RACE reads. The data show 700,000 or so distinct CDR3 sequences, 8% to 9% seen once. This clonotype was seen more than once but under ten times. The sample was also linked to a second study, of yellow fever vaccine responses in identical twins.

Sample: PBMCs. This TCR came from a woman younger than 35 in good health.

The DNA of the CDR3 is TGTGCCAGCAGCAGGGTCCGTCTAGCGGGGGGCTCCTACAATGAGCAGTTCTTC. It translates to CASSRVRLAGGSYNEQFF. The J gene is TRBJ2-1, the V gene TRBV6-1; 11 bases are a match to TRBD2. Germline-derived CDR1 and CDR2 are MNHNS and SASEGT. The CDR3 contains 18 residues. The J segment lost 0 bases and the V segment lost 6 bases, leaving 10 bases of the junction unmatched.